Listed below are T cell receptor beta chains from one sample, sequenced in a study of T cell changes during pregnancy in multiple sclerosis. TCRdb's copy holds only in-frame clones and misses some; the assay was immunoSEQ multiplex PCR. The sample has tens of thousands of clones; under 95% are singletons. The material sequenced was CD8+ T cells from peripheral blood mononuclear cells, taken before pregnancy. These receptors came from a female donor with multiple sclerosis, enrolled in a pregnancy study. CDR3s include the opening cysteine and the closing phenylalanine or tryptophan. Fields, in order: V gene, clone size, D gene, J gene, CDR3 DNA, CDR3 protein. D genes are given only for firm matches. Clone sizes are given selectively: once, few, many, or a class where the clone is expanded.

V: TRBV5-4; size: -; D: -; J: TRBJ2-7; DNA: TGTGCCAGCAGCTTGGAACGGTATAGCTCCTACGAGCAGTACTTC; CDR3: CASSLERYSSYEQYF
V: TRBV19; size: once; D: TRBD1; J: TRBJ2-7; DNA: TGTGCCAGTAGTGCGGAAACAGGGGGATCCTACGAGCAGTACTTC; CDR3: CASSAETGGSYEQYF
V: TRBV7-2; size: -; D: -; J: TRBJ2-3; DNA: TGTGCCAGCAGCTTAGGGGTCGGGGGACGCACAGATACGCAGTATTTT; CDR3: CASSLGVGGRTDTQYF
V: TRBV18; size: -; D: -; J: TRBJ2-7; DNA: TGTGCCAGCTCACCACCGGCCGGCTTCAGGACTTCCTCCTACGAGCAGTACTTC; CDR3: CASSPPAGFRTSSYEQYF
V: TRBV19; size: -; D: TRBD1; J: TRBJ1-4; DNA: TGTGCCAGTAGAAGGGACAGGACTAATGAAAAACTGTTTTTT; CDR3: CASRRDRTNEKLFF
V: TRBV4-1; size: -; D: -; J: TRBJ1-4; DNA: TGCGCCAGCAGCCAAGCGGTAACGGGGGGGGAAAAACTGTTTTTT; CDR3: CASSQAVTGGEKLFF
V: TRBV5-4; size: -; D: -; J: TRBJ2-1; DNA: TGTGCCAGCAGCCAATGGGGGGTCTATACAATCGAGCAGTTCTTC; CDR3: CASSQWGVYTIEQFF
V: TRBV10-1; size: -; D: TRBD2; J: TRBJ2-3; DNA: TGCGCCAGCAGTGCCCAGCGGGGAAGGCAGCAGTATTTT; CDR3: CASSAQRGRQQYF
V: TRBV7-3; size: -; D: -; J: TRBJ2-3; DNA: TGTGCCAGCAGCCTCTTTCTAGCCGTGAAATCGGATACGCAGTATTTT; CDR3: CASSLFLAVKSDTQYF
V: TRBV4-3; size: once; D: TRBD2; J: TRBJ2-7; DNA: TGCGCCAGCAGCCCCGGGGGGGACTACGAGCAGTACTTC; CDR3: CASSPGGDYEQYF
V: TRBV7-6; size: few; D: -; J: TRBJ1-5; DNA: TGTGCCAGCAGCTTAGGGCAGGGGTTTCTCCAGCCCCAGCATTTT; CDR3: CASSLGQGFLQPQHF
V: TRBV7-3; size: -; D: -; J: TRBJ2-3; DNA: TGTGCCAGCCAGGGTTACGTCTCAGATACGCAGTATTTT; CDR3: CASQGYVSDTQYF
V: TRBV28; size: -; D: -; J: TRBJ1-1; DNA: TGTGCCAGCAGTTTGCCCCTCAGGGTTGGGAACACTGAAGCTTTCTTT; CDR3: CASSLPLRVGNTEAFF
V: TRBV27; size: -; D: TRBD2; J: TRBJ2-3; DNA: TGTGCCAGCACCTCACTAGCGGGGGCAGATACGCAGTATTTT; CDR3: CASTSLAGADTQYF
V: TRBV25-1; size: -; D: TRBD1; J: TRBJ1-1; DNA: TGTGCCAGCAGTGTTACAGGGGGTTACACTGAAGCTTTCTTT; CDR3: CASSVTGGYTEAFF
V: TRBV10-2; size: -; D: -; J: TRBJ2-2; DNA: TGCGCCAGCAGTGAGTTGGAGGGGGGGCCGAACACCGGGGAGCTGTTTTTT; CDR3: CASSELEGGPNTGELFF
V: TRBV6-1; size: -; D: TRBD2; J: TRBJ2-5; DNA: TGTGCCAGCAGTGAGGGGCGGGGGGCAACAGAGACCCAGTACTTC; CDR3: CASSEGRGATETQYF
V: TRBV6-5; size: -; D: -; J: TRBJ2-7; DNA: TGTGCCAGCAGTTACTCGAGGGGGGGCTCCTACGAGCAGTACTTC; CDR3: CASSYSRGGSYEQYF
V: TRBV6-1; size: -; D: -; J: TRBJ2-3; DNA: TGTGCCAGCAAGGAACAGGCCTCTTTCACAGATACGCAGTATTTT; CDR3: CASKEQASFTDTQYF
V: TRBV6-6; size: -; D: -; J: TRBJ2-7; DNA: TGTGCCAGCAGTCGACCGAGGAACGAGCAGTACTTC; CDR3: CASSRPRNEQYF
V: TRBV25-1; size: -; D: TRBD1; J: TRBJ1-1; DNA: TGTGCCAGCAGCCTACCTGGACAGGGGAACACTGAAGCTTTCTTT; CDR3: CASSLPGQGNTEAFF
V: TRBV27; size: -; D: -; J: TRBJ1-6; DNA: TGTCCCCCGGCGGGTAAATATAATTCACCCCTCCACTTT; CDR3: CPPAGKYNSPLHF
V: TRBV7-9; size: -; D: TRBD2; J: TRBJ2-7; DNA: TGTGCCAGCAGCCCAACGACTAGCGGGGGGTACGAGCAGTACTTC; CDR3: CASSPTTSGGYEQYF
V: TRBV5-6; size: -; D: TRBD1; J: TRBJ1-1; DNA: TGTGCCAGCAGCTTGGACAGGGGGCCTGTCACTGAAGCTTTCTTT; CDR3: CASSLDRGPVTEAFF
V: TRBV4-3; size: -; D: -; J: TRBJ1-2; DNA: TGCGCCAGCAGGGGGGGTGAAGGGGCGGCCTATGGCTACACCTTC; CDR3: CASRGGEGAAYGYTF